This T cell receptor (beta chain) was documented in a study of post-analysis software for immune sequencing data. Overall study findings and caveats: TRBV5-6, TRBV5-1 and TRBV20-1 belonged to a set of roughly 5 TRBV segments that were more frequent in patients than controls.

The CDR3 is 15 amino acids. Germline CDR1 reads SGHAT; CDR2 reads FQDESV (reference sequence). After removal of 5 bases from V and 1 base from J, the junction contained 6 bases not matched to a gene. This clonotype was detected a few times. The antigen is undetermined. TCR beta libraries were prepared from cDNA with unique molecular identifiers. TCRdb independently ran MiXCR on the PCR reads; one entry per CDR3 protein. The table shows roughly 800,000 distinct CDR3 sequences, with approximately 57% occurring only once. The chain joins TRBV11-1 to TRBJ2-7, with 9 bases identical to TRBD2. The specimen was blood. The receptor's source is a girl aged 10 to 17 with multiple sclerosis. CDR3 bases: TGTGCCAGCAGCCCCCCAGCGGGAGGATCCTACGAGCAGTACTTC. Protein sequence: CASSPPAGGSYEQYF.